The 12 T cell receptor beta chains listed next were all sequenced from one sample in a study of blood T cell repertoires in COVID-19 (dated by TCRdb to about 2020). Receptor libraries were prepared by the immunoSEQ multiplex PCR assay. TCRdb took over this immuneACCESS table, retaining in-frame rearrangements with V and J assigned. Such tables are incomplete; in checked studies, under half of the missing clones stem from an unresolved V gene, and the remainder is unexplained. The sample records 150,000 to 200,000 clones, around 85% of which are singletons. The ten most abundant clones make up 0.6% to 1% of the sample. The sample was peripheral blood. The receptors were gathered from a woman in her 70s with acute or convalescent COVID-19.

The V and J genes are TRBV11-3 and TRBJ2-7; D may be TRBD1 (6 bases). V was clipped by 1 base and J by 0 bases, with 10 bases between them. The CDR3 runs 15 residues. Germline loops: CDR1 SGHNT, CDR2 YENEEA. CDR3 in DNA: TGTGCCAGCAGCTTAGGGGACAAAGGCTCCTACGAGCAGTACTTC. As protein: CASSLGDKGSYEQYF.

The chain joins TRBV3-1 (or the pseudogene TRBV3-2) to TRBJ1-1, with D maybe TRBD1 (5 bases). V lost 0 bases, J lost 6 bases, and 8 bases lay in between. CDR3 length: 13 residues. Germline CDR1 is LGHDT and CDR2 is YNNKEL (reference sequence). The CDR3 protein is CASSQEGGAEAFF. Here the CDR3 DNA reads TGTGCCAGCAGCCAAGAGGGGGGGGCTGAAGCTTTCTTT.

The chain employs TRBV2 and TRBJ2-2, with 14 bases that match TRBD2. The length of the CDR3 is 16 residues. V shed 5 bases and J 4 bases; nucleotides not matched to a gene: 3. Germline values: CDR1 SNHLY, CDR2 FYNNEI. The CDR3 sequence is CASSTTSGGGTGELFF. CDR3 nucleotides: TGTGCCAGCAGTACGACTAGCGGGGGGGGCACCGGGGAGCTGTTTTTT.

The CDR3 DNA reads as TGTGCCAGCACCCGGGCGGGGAACAGCGCTGAAGCTTTCTTT. Encoded protein: CASTRAGNSAEAFF. The chain employs TRBV28 and TRBJ1-1, with unresolved D. Trimming stripped 7 bases from V and 6 bases from J, with 18 bases between. This CDR3 is 14 amino acids long. Germline V lookup: CDR1 MDHEN, CDR2 SYDVKM. Full variable domain (missing parts from reference TRBV28 and TRBJ1-1): DVKVTQSSRYLVKRTGEKVFLECVQDMDHENMFWYRQDPGLGLRLIYFSYDVKMKEKGDIPEGYSVSREKKERFSLILESASTNQTSMYLCASTRAGNSAEAFFGQGTRLTVV.

V gene TRBV25-1 combines with J gene TRBJ2-5, with 10 bases identical to TRBD2. The germline V gene encodes CDR1 MGHDK and CDR2 SYGVNS. The V gene end was trimmed by 3 bases and the J gene end by 5 bases; junction bases not matched to a gene: 6. This CDR3 has 15 residues. This chain's CDR3 is CASSDLAGVGETQYF. The CDR3 DNA follows: TGTGCCAGCAGTGACCTAGCGGGAGTAGGTGAGACCCAGTACTTC.

V gene TRBV9 combines with J gene TRBJ1-1; 7 bases line up with TRBD1. Trimming at V came to 0 bases and at J to 8 bases, leaving 7 bases not matched to a gene. The CDR3 runs 14 residues. Germline V gene lookup returns CDR1 SGDLS and CDR2 YYNGEE. CDR3: CASSVEGQKAEAFF. The CDR3, as DNA: TGTGCCAGCAGCGTAGAGGGACAGAAGGCAGAAGCTTTCTTT.

This chain connects TRBV19 to TRBJ1-2, with D possibly being TRBD1 (6 bases). V lost 1 base, J lost 6 bases, and 12 bases lay in between. Germline V lookup: CDR1 LNHDA, CDR2 SQIVND (reference sequence). The CDR3 sequence is 14 residues long. CDR3 DNA sequence: TGTGCCAGTAGTATAGTTTCGACAGGTCATGGCTACACCTTC. It encodes CASSIVSTGHGYTF.

A few counts support this clone. The J gene is TRBJ1-1, the V gene TRBV19, with 7 bases that match TRBD1. The CDR3 consists of 15 residues. Germline trimming cut 4 bases from V and 4 bases from J; bases unmatched to any gene: 9. Germline-derived CDR1 and CDR2 are LNHDA and SQIVND (reference sequence). CDR3 DNA: TGTGCCAGTAGTACGCGCAACAGGGGCGGCACTGAAGCTTTCTTT. It codes for CASSTRNRGGTEAFF. Complete variable domain (other parts from reference TRBV19 and TRBJ1-1): DGGITQSPKYLFRKEGQNVTLSCEQNLNHDAMYWYRQDPGQGLRLIYYSQIVNDFQKGDIAEGYSVSREKKESFPLTVTSAQKNPTAFYLCASSTRNRGGTEAFFGQGTRLTVV.

This clone occurred a few times. The CDR3 sequence is CASSQGAGSYGYTF. The CDR3 DNA sequence: TGTGCCAGCAGCCAGGGGGCGGGGAGCTATGGCTACACCTTC. The chain carries TRBV28 and TRBJ1-2; 8 nucleotides agree with TRBD1. The germline CDR1 and CDR2 sequences are MDHEN and SYDVKM. J was trimmed by 4 bases and V by 6 bases; bases with no gene match: 7. CDR3 size: 14 residues.

This sequence joins TRBV9 and TRBJ1-6; D call uncertain. This CDR3 comprises 14 residues. With 0 bases removed from V and 7 bases from J, the gap between germline ends came to 8 bases. Germline-derived CDR1 and CDR2 are SGDLS and YYNGEE. This CDR3 reads CASSVVGRNSPLHF. The CDR3 DNA is TGTGCCAGCAGCGTAGTTGGCAGGAATTCACCCCTCCACTTT.

This sequence joins TRBV11-2 and TRBJ2-3; 10 bases agree with TRBD1. This CDR3 is built from 16 residues. The V segment lost 6 bases and the J segment 8 bases; nucleotides outside the gene matches: 14. Per germline, CDR1 SGHAT and CDR2 FQNNGV. CDR3 in amino acids: CASRRPGQGGLSTQYF. CDR3 nucleotide sequence: TGTGCCAGCAGACGGCCCGGACAGGGGGGTTTGAGTACGCAGTATTTT.

The CDR3 DNA sequence: TGTGCCAGCAGCTTGATTGGGCAGGCCTACGAGCAGTACTTC. Its protein is CASSLIGQAYEQYF. V and J are TRBV5-4 and TRBJ2-7; D is ambiguous. The CDR3 contains 14 residues. Germline CDR1 SGHNT, CDR2 YYREEE (reference sequence). Trimming pared 1 base from V and 2 bases from J, leaving 10 bases between.